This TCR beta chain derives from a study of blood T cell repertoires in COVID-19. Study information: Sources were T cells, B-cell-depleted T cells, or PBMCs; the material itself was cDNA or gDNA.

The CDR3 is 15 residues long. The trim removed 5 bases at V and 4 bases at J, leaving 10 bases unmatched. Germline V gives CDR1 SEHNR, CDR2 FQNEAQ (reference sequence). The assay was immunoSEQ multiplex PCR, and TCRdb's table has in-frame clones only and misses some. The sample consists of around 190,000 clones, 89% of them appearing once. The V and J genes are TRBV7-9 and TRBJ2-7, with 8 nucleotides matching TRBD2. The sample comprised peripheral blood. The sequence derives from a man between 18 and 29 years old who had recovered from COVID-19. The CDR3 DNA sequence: TGTGCCAGCAGCAATGGACTAGCTCAGCCGTACGAGCAGTACTTC. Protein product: CASSNGLAQPYEQYF.